This T cell receptor beta chain is from a study of identifying expanded T cells in peripheral blood. Study-wide results and caveats: About 1.2 clones differed between technical replicates, versus roughly 16 and 20 over time.

A remark on this clone: What it binds is unknown.

Libraries were prepared by immunoSEQ multiplex PCR; TCRdb keeps only in-frame clonotypes and omits some of them. In the table there are about 100,000 clones, about 87% of which are singletons. The germline V gene encodes CDR1 SGHAT and CDR2 FQNNGV. The CDR3 has 14 amino acids. V was cut by 1 base and J by 7 bases, with 13 bases left in between. The sequence was collected from a person aged 18 to 75 in good health. The chain employs TRBV11-2 and TRBJ2-5; D remains ambiguous. The sample was blood. The CDR3 DNA follows: TGTGCCAGCAGCTTAGGACGGTTCACGGGGACCCAGTACTTC. Its translation is CASSLGRFTGTQYF.